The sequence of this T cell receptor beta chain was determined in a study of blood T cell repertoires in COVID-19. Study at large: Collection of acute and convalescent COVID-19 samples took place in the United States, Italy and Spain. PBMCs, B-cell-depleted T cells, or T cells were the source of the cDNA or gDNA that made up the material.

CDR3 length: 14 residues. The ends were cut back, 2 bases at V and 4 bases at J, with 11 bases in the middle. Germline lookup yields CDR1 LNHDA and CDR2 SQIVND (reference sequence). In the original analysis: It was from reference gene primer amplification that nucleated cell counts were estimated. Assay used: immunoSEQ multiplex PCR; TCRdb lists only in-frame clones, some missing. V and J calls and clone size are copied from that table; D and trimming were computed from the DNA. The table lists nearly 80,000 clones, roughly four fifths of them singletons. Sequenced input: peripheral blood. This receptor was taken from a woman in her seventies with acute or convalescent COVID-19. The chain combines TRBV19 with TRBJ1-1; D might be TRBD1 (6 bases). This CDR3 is CASSIRGGGTEAFF. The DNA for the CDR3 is TGTGCCAGTAGTATACGGGGAGGGGGCACTGAAGCTTTCTTT.